These 31 T cell receptor beta chains were sequenced from one sample in a study of T cell repertoires in cytomegalovirus infection. Via MiXCR, TCRdb re-called the reads, giving one row per CDR3 protein. The sample has about 160,000 distinct CDR3 sequences, 20% to 25% seen once. These receptors lack a known antigen. The starting material was CD8+ T cells from cultured PBMCs, obtained from culture after CMV antigen stimulation. The receptor set was obtained from a human donor in good health (CMV status not recorded). Some clones in this sample may be carry-over from other donors' samples.

The chain uses TRBV7-9 and TRBJ1-2; 7 bases fit TRBD1. Trimming at V came to 5 bases and at J to 1 base, leaving 13 bases not matched to a gene. CDR1 is SEHNR, CDR2 FQNEAQ, per germline (reference sequence). The CDR3 covers 17 residues. CDR3: CASSHQRTGRDNYGYTF. The CDR3 DNA reads as TGTGCCAGCAGCCATCAACGGACAGGACGAGATAACTATGGCTACACCTTC. The full variable domain, with the rest looked up from reference TRBV7-9 and TRBJ1-2, is DTGVSQNPRHKITKRGQNVTFRCDPISEHNRLYWYRQTLGQGPEFLTYFQNEAQLEKSRLLSDRFSAERPKGSFSTLEIQRTEQGDSAMYLCASSHQRTGRDNYGYTFGSGTRLTVV.

The chain uses TRBV27 and TRBJ2-7, with TRBD2 matching over 7 bases. The CDR3 is 14 amino acids. Trimming removed 4 bases from V and 6 bases from J; junction bases left unmatched: 9. CDR1 and CDR2 from the germline V gene are MNHEY and SMNVEV (reference sequence). CDR3 bases: TGTGCCAGCAGTTCTCAAGGGGACTACCTCGAGCAGTACTTC. It yields the protein CASSSQGDYLEQYF.

This clonotype was seen a few times. V usage is TRBV7-9 and J usage is TRBJ2-7; D unresolved. Germline CDR1 and CDR2: SEHNR and FQNEAQ (reference sequence). V lost 0 bases to trimming and J lost 3 bases, with 9 bases between them. The CDR3 spans 14 residues. CDR3 residues: CASSLAGLLYEQYF. The CDR3 coding sequence is TGTGCCAGCAGCTTAGCTGGCCTCCTCTACGAGCAGTACTTC. The entire variable domain, with the rest obtained from reference TRBV7-9 and TRBJ2-7, is as follows: DTGVSQNPRHKITKRGQNVTFRCDPISEHNRLYWYRQTLGQGPEFLTYFQNEAQLEKSRLLSDRFSAERPKGSFSTLEIQRTEQGDSAMYLCASSLAGLLYEQYFGPGTRLTVT.

The sample holds a few counts of this clonotype. The V gene is TRBV7-2, the J gene TRBJ1-5, with D possibly being TRBD1 (5 bases). CDR1 is SGHTA and CDR2 is FQGNSA in the germline V gene. V lost 3 bases and J 3 bases, leaving 12 bases between the germline ends. This CDR3 is built from 15 residues. Here the CDR3 reads CASSFMGGVNQPQHF. Written as DNA, the CDR3 is TGTGCCAGCAGCTTCATGGGAGGGGTCAATCAGCCCCAGCATTTT.

This clonotype was seen a handful of times. The chain carries TRBV7-9 and TRBJ1-1; unclear D gene. The CDR3 totals 12 residues. From germline, CDR1 is SEHNR and CDR2 FQNEAQ (reference sequence). V lost 11 bases to trimming and J lost 7 bases, with 17 bases between them. This CDR3 is CAAAKGPHEAFF. Written as DNA, the CDR3 is TGTGCCGCCGCTAAGGGTCCGCATGAAGCTTTCTTT.

This clonotype was seen a few times. V is TRBV7-6 and J is TRBJ2-3; D gene ambiguous. CDR1 is SGHVS and CDR2 is FNYEAQ in the germline V gene. Trimming removed 4 bases at V and 4 bases at J, with 6 bases between. This CDR3 is 12 amino acids long. CDR3 sequence reads: CASSSESDTQYF. The CDR3 bases are TGTGCCAGCAGCTCAGAGTCAGATACGCAGTATTTT.

This clonotype was counted only a few times. This chain connects TRBV4-2 to TRBJ1-5; D is possibly TRBD1 (6 bases). V lost 5 bases to trimming and J lost 4 bases, with 15 bases between them. CDR1 is LGHNA, CDR2 YNFKEQ, per germline. The CDR3 extends over 15 amino acids. The CDR3 loop reads CASSTGQQFNQPQHF. In nucleotides, the CDR3 is TGTGCCAGCAGCACCGGACAGCAGTTTAATCAGCCCCAGCATTTT.

This clonotype appeared many times. The J gene is TRBJ1-3, the V gene TRBV27, with D perhaps TRBD1 (5 bases). This CDR3 has 18 amino acids. Trimming took off 4 bases at V and 2 bases at J, with 21 bases between the two ends. CDR1 and CDR2 from the germline V gene are MNHEY and SMNVEV (reference sequence). CDR3 region: CASSSFRGPDLTGNTIYF. The CDR3 DNA sequence: TGTGCCAGCAGTTCGTTCCGGGGCCCGGATTTAACTGGAAACACCATATATTTT.

This clonotype was observed a few times. The chain links TRBV15 to TRBJ1-4, with D uncertain. V lost 8 bases and J lost 0, with 13 bases in between. Germline CDR1 is LNHNV and CDR2 is YYDKDF (reference sequence). The CDR3 is 15 amino acids. The CDR3 reads CATGWNGATNEKLFF. The CDR3 DNA sequence: TGTGCCACCGGGTGGAATGGGGCAACTAATGAAAAACTGTTTTTT.

This clonotype has a single count. V gene TRBV7-2 combines with J gene TRBJ1-2, with D possibly matching TRBD1 (5 bases). This CDR3 spans 14 amino acids. Germline CDR1 SGHTA, CDR2 FQGNSA. The ends were cut back, 5 bases at V and 3 bases at J, with 13 bases in the middle. CDR3 bases: TGTGCCAGCAGCCCCTATCAGGGCGACTATGGCTACACCTTC. This translates into CASSPYQGDYGYTF.

This clonotype was seen only a few times. The rearrangement links TRBV7-2 to TRBJ1-5; D perhaps matches TRBD1 (5 bases). With 2 bases removed from V and 4 bases from J, the gap between germline ends came to 18 bases. The CDR3 sequence is 17 residues long. In germline, CDR1 is SGHTA, CDR2 FQGNSA. The chain's CDR3 is CASSLWGTDRENQPQHF. Here the CDR3 DNA reads TGTGCCAGCAGCTTATGGGGAACTGACAGAGAGAATCAGCCCCAGCATTTT.

This clonotype was picked up a small number of times. The chain couples TRBV28 to TRBJ2-7, with D possibly TRBD2 on 6 matching bases. CDR1 and CDR2 from the germline V gene are MDHEN and SYDVKM. The V end was cut by 3 bases, the J end by 2 bases, with 11 bases between. The CDR3 has 14 amino acids. The DNA of the CDR3 is TGTGCCAGCAGTTTGGGGGGAATCGCCTACGAGCAGTACTTC. Its protein product is CASSLGGIAYEQYF.

This clonotype was detected a few times. The chain combines TRBV7-2 with TRBJ2-1; D may be TRBD1 or TRBD2 (5 bases each). Between the trimmed V and J ends, which lost 1 base and 2 bases, there was a span of 18 bases. The germline CDR1 and CDR2 sequences are SGHTA and FQGNSA. CDR3 length equals 18 residues. The CDR3 bases are TGTGCCAGCAGCTTAGAATTCGGGACGGAGAAACCCTACAATGAGCAGTTCTTC. Translated, it gives CASSLEFGTEKPYNEQFF.

This chain links TRBV4-1 with TRBJ2-5, with TRBD1 matching 9 bases. The CDR3 extends over 16 amino acids. The J segment lost 1 base and the V segment lost 2 bases, leaving 5 bases of the junction unmatched. The germline gives CDR1 MGHRA, CDR2 YSYEKL. For the CDR3, the DNA is TGCGCCAGCAGCCAACCTATGGGACAGGGCCAAGAGACCCAGTACTTC. It specifies CASSQPMGQGQETQYF.

This clonotype showed up just a few times. V and J are TRBV4-1 and TRBJ1-1; D is ambiguous. The CDR3 runs to 14 residues. The V end lost 0 bases, the J end lost 4 bases, and 9 bases lay between the germline ends. Germline CDR1 reads MGHRA; CDR2 reads YSYEKL. The CDR3 DNA is TGCGCCAGCAGCCAAGATGGCGGAAGCACTGAAGCTTTCTTT. This encodes CASSQDGGSTEAFF.

V is TRBV12-3 or TRBV12-4 and J is TRBJ2-1; D gene ambiguous. Trimming cost V 3 bases and J 5 bases, with 11 bases left between them. The CDR3 loop spans 14 amino acids. The CDR3 is CASSLLPFDNEQFF. The DNA for the CDR3 is TGTGCCAGCAGTTTGTTACCCTTTGACAATGAGCAGTTCTTC.

The rearrangement joins TRBV4-2 to TRBJ2-5; maybe TRBD1 (6 bases). In germline, CDR1 is LGHNA, CDR2 YNFKEQ. This CDR3 is 17 amino acids long. V shed 3 bases and J shed 2 bases, with 19 bases lying between them. The CDR3 DNA is TGTGCCAGCAGCCAGGGGGCGCTAGCCGAGGATCAAGAGACCCAGTACTTC. Its translation: CASSQGALAEDQETQYF.

This clonotype turned up a few times. The chain couples TRBV4-1 to TRBJ2-1; D possibly uses TRBD1 or TRBD2 (6 bases each). Per germline, CDR1 MGHRA and CDR2 YSYEKL. This CDR3 is 14 amino acids long. CDR3 nucleotides: TGCGCTCGCCCCCGGGGGCCGGGCTACAATGAGCAGTTCTTC. Protein product: CARPRGPGYNEQFF.

The rearrangement uses TRBV6-2 or TRBV6-3 and TRBJ1-2, with D uncertain. V lost 0 bases, J lost 5 bases, and 7 bases lay in between. The CDR3 contains 13 residues. CDR1 MNHEY and CDR2 SVGEGT come from the germline V gene. The CDR3 bases are TGTGCCAGCAGTTACTCGGTGGGGTATGGCTACACCTTC. It yields the protein CASSYSVGYGYTF.

The J gene is TRBJ1-6, the V gene TRBV7-9, with 7 bases fitting TRBD1. Germline CDR1 is SEHNR and CDR2 is FQNEAQ (reference sequence). This CDR3 spans 14 amino acids. V gave up 5 bases and J gave up 13 bases; unmatched junction bases: 11. The CDR3 sequence is CASSPGTVGRPLHF. CDR3 nucleotide sequence: TGTGCCAGCAGCCCTGGGACAGTCGGAAGGCCCCTCCACTTT.

V and J are TRBV4-3 and TRBJ2-5, with 9 bases fitting TRBD1. The CDR3 spans 13 residues. V trimming: 6 bases; J trimming: 2 bases; junction bases outside the gene matches: 1. Germline CDR1 reads LGHNA; CDR2 reads YSLEER. As DNA, the CDR3 is TGCGCCAGCAGGGACAGGGGACAAGAGACCCAGTACTTC. Protein sequence: CASRDRGQETQYF.

This clonotype was recorded a few times. The chain links TRBV10-3 to TRBJ2-7; TRBD1 matches at 7 bases. V shed 11 bases, J shed 0 bases, and the junction held 4 bases outside the gene matches. The CDR3 is 12 amino acids. The germline V gene encodes CDR1 ENHRY and CDR2 SYGVKD. This chain's CDR3 is CALRTGSYEQYF. CDR3 sequence (DNA): TGTGCCCTCCGGACAGGCTCCTACGAGCAGTACTTC.

This clonotype was seen a few times. The chain couples TRBV29-1 to TRBJ1-1; D gene unclear. CDR3 length equals 13 residues. Per the germline V gene, CDR1 is SQVTM and CDR2 is ANQGSEA. The V and J ends lost 0 bases and 0 bases respectively, with 5 bases between them. CDR3 DNA sequence: TGCAGCGTTGAAGACGGATTGAACACTGAAGCTTTCTTT. Amino acids: CSVEDGLNTEAFF. The whole variable domain, filled in from reference TRBV29-1 and TRBJ1-1, reads SAVISQKPSRDICQRGTSLTIQCQVDSQVTMMFWYRQQPGQSLTLIATANQGSEATYESGFVIDKFPISRPNLTFSTLTVSNMSPEDSSIYLCSVEDGLNTEAFFGQGTRLTVV.

The rearrangement uses TRBV7-6 and TRBJ1-1; D is unresolved. Germline V gene lookup returns CDR1 SGHVS and CDR2 FNYEAQ. The V gene lost 5 bases and the J gene lost 1 base, with 14 bases spanning the gap. CDR3 length equals 15 residues. The CDR3 DNA reads TGTGCCAGCAGCACTCGCCCGACGGGGAACACTGAAGCTTTCTTT. It is translated as CASSTRPTGNTEAFF.

This clonotype was recorded a few times. The J gene is TRBJ2-5, the V gene TRBV7-9, with 9 bases lining up with TRBD1. The germline V gene encodes CDR1 SEHNR and CDR2 FQNEAQ (reference sequence). This CDR3 spans 16 amino acids. The junction had 10 bases not matched to a gene; V was cut back by 3 bases and J by 5 bases. DNA for the CDR3: TGTGCCAGCAGCTTGCTACAGGGGGCGCGTAAGGAGACCCAGTACTTC. Protein product: CASSLLQGARKETQYF. Variable domain in full (rest from reference TRBV7-9 and TRBJ2-5): DTGVSQNPRHKITKRGQNVTFRCDPISEHNRLYWYRQTLGQGPEFLTYFQNEAQLEKSRLLSDRFSAERPKGSFSTLEIQRTEQGDSAMYLCASSLLQGARKETQYFGPGTRLLVL.

The rearrangement joins TRBV6-5 to TRBJ2-7; 7 nucleotides match TRBD1. The CDR3 runs to 15 residues. Trimming took 4 bases from V and 3 from J; bases not matched to a gene: 9. Per the germline V gene, CDR1 is MNHEY and CDR2 is SVGAGI. The CDR3 sequence is CASSFRPTGYYEQYF. CDR3 sequence (DNA): TGTGCCAGCAGTTTCCGACCGACAGGGTACTACGAGCAGTACTTC.

This clonotype occurred a few times. V gene TRBV28 combines with J gene TRBJ2-4, with 11 nucleotides matching TRBD2. CDR3 length: 12 residues. Germline CDR1 and CDR2: MDHEN and SYDVKM. The V segment lost 10 bases and the J segment 8 bases; nucleotides outside the gene matches: 4. CDR3 nucleotides: TGTGCCACCGGTAGCGGGGGGGACATTCAGTACTTC. Translating it yields CATGSGGDIQYF.

The chain employs TRBV6-2 or TRBV6-3 and TRBJ1-5, with TRBD1 matching 12 bases. The ends lost 5 bases at V and 4 bases at J; junction bases unmatched: 3. The CDR3 spans 15 residues. The germline CDR1 and CDR2 sequences are MNHEY and SVGEGT. In DNA, the CDR3 is TGTGCCAGCAGTGGGGGACAGGGGGCTAATCAGCCCCAGCATTTT. Amino acids: CASSGGQGANQPQHF.

The chain combines TRBV27 with TRBJ2-2, with 11 bases fitting TRBD2. The CDR3 runs 18 residues. J was trimmed by 1 base and V by 0 bases; bases with no gene match: 4. CDR1 is MNHEY, CDR2 SMNVEV, per germline (reference sequence). The chain's CDR3 is CASSLSSLAGGNTGELFF. CDR3 DNA sequence: TGTGCCAGCAGTTTATCGTCCCTAGCGGGAGGGAACACCGGGGAGCTGTTTTTT.

This clonotype was seen repeatedly, ten times or more. The chain is built from TRBV6-1 and TRBJ1-5; D gene ambiguous. The germline V gene has CDR1 MNHNS and CDR2 SASEGT. V gave up 2 bases and J gave up 4 bases, with 9 bases separating them. The CDR3 is 14 amino acids. The CDR3 is CASSESYSNQPQHF. In DNA form, the CDR3 reads TGTGCCAGCAGTGAATCGTACAGTAATCAGCCCCAGCATTTT.

Only a few counts were recorded for this clonotype. The chain uses TRBV29-1 and TRBJ1-1; 10 bases agree with TRBD1. V was pared by 7 bases and J by 6 bases, with 5 bases of the junction left unmatched. The CDR3 length is 12 residues. CDR1 SQVTM and CDR2 ANQGSEA come from the germline V gene. CDR3 protein: CSADRGRAEAFF. Written as DNA, the CDR3 is TGCAGCGCTGACAGGGGGCGGGCTGAAGCTTTCTTT.